Here is one TCR beta chain with its context. This receptor's antigen is unknown. A far larger clone is one base from this, pointing to a likely read error. The CDR3 has 14 amino acids, counting the end cysteine and phenylalanine. The sequence is cut down to CDR3 DNA, 42 bases in frame from base 1. According to the germline V gene (reference sequence), CDR1 reads PRHDT and CDR2 reads FYEKMQ. Germline trimming amounts to 4 bases on V and 2 bases on J, with 3 as the count of junction bases outside the gene matches. Sequenced using an Illumina HiSeq 2500. To make first-strand cDNA, Superscript III was used along with a set of TRAV- and TRBV-specific primers so that both the TCRalpha and TCRbeta chains were covered. TCRs were amplified with Phusion for approximately 18 PCR cycles, with a constant-region primer paired with the adapter attached to the V primers. Amplification of the isolated mRNA was done with the MessageAmp II aRNA Amplification Kit, which involved a roughly 17-hour in vitro transcription at 37 degrees C. The Dynabeads mRNA DIRECT Purification Kit was used to isolate the mRNA for TCR sequencing. A second roughly 25-cycle Phusion PCR added indexed Illumina adapters, and products were purified with AMPure XP beads. As for how the authors treated the data: Using custom Perl scripts, TCR sequences encoding the same protein were pooled, out-of-frame sequences were removed, and the abundance of each clonotype was computed. Any TCR sequence backed by just one read was left out of the analysis. Shannon entropy, Gini index, clonality, richness, and the frequency of TCRs shared between repertoires were included as repertoire metrics. Through fastp at Q25 and MiXCR, TCRdb rebuilt clones from the public reads, retaining in-frame beta chains. Every distinct CDR3 protein forms one entry, paired with its most common genes and DNA. TCRdb assigned the V and J calls; the authors' analysis was not used. Here the sample has tens of thousands of distinct CDR3 sequences; around 30% occur a single time. The ten biggest clones cover around 10% of the sample.

This sample is drawn from a study of low-dose radiotherapy and immunotherapy resistance in tumors (dated by TCRdb to the early 2020s). Concerning the study at large: In Cohort 1, each fraction delivered 0.5 Gy every 2 weeks, and the prescribed total PTV dose was 6.5 Gy. For Cohort 2, the dose was 1 Gy per fraction given every two weeks, adding up to 13 Gy in total across 26 weeks. Nivolumab was administered intravenously as a 240 mg flat dose every two weeks, and ipilimumab was administered intravenously at 1 mg/kg every six weeks. Cyclophosphamide 200 mg/m2 was given intravenously every two weeks, one day before each radiation and immunotherapy administration. Aspirin 300 mg was taken orally once daily by patients for four cycles, starting on cycle 1 day 1. Randomization of trial participants into treatment groups was not performed. Eight patients were included in the translational analysis, namely three from the first dose cohort plus the first five from the second dose cohort.

According to the study, the label for this sample's time point signals: before trial treatment. The donors took part in RACIN, a single-arm, phase I, dose-escalation trial that combined nivolumab, ipilimumab, aspirin, low-dose cyclophosphamide and low-dose radiotherapy. Patients were eligible if they had advanced solid tumors that were TIL-negative. The sequence was obtained from a female donor with ovarian cancer. The receptor chain draws on TRBV13 and TRBJ2-7; 9 bases in the middle match TRBD1. The sequencing here drew on PBMCs, taken before treatment. The nucleotides read TGTGCCAGCAGCTCGGGACAGGGAGCCTACGAGCAGTACTTC. Its coded protein is CASSSGQGAYEQYF.